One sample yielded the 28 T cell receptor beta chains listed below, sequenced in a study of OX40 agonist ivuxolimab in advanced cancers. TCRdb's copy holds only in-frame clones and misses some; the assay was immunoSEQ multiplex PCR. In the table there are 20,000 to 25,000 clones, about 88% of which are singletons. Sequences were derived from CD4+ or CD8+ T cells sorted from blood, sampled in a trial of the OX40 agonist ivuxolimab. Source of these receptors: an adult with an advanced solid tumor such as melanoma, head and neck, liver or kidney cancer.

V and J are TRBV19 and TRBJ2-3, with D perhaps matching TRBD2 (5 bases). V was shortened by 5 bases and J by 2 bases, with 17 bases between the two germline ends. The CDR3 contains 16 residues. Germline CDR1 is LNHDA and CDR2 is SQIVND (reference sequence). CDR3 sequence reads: CASSGLGEQTTDTQYF. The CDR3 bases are TGTGCCAGTAGTGGACTGGGTGAGCAGACCACAGATACGCAGTATTTT.

CDR3 nucleotide sequence: TGTGCCAGCAGCCAAGATGCGGGAGGGGGCCCATACAATGAGCAGTTCTTC. Its translation: CASSQDAGGGPYNEQFF. The V gene is TRBV4-2, the J gene TRBJ2-1, with 9 nucleotides matching TRBD2. V lost 0 bases to trimming and J lost 4 bases; unmatched junction nucleotides: 7. Germline values: CDR1 LGHNA, CDR2 YNFKEQ. This CDR3 has 17 amino acids.

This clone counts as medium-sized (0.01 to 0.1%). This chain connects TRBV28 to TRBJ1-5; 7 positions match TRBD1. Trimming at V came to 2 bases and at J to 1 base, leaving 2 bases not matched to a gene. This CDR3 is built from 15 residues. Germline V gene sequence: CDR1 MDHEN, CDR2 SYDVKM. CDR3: CASSLGTASNQPQHF. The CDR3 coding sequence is TGTGCCAGCAGTTTAGGGACAGCAAGCAATCAGCCCCAGCATTTT.

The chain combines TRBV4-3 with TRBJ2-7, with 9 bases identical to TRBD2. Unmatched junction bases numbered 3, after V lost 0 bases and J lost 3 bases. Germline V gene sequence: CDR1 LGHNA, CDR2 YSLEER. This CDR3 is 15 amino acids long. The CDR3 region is CASSQDRTSVYEQYF. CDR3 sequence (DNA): TGCGCCAGCAGCCAAGATCGGACTAGCGTCTACGAGCAGTACTTC.

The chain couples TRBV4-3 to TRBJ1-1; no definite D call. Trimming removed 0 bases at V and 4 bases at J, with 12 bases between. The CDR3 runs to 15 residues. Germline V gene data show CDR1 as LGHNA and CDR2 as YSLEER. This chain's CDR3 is CASSQDWRGPTEAFF. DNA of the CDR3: TGCGCCAGCAGCCAAGATTGGCGTGGACCCACTGAAGCTTTCTTT.

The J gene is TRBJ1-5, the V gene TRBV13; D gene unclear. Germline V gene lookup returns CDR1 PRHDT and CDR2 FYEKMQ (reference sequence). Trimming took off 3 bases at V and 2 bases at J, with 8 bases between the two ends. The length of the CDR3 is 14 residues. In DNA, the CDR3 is TGTGCCAGCAGCTTTAGGATGGGCAATCAGCCCCAGCATTTT. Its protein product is CASSFRMGNQPQHF.

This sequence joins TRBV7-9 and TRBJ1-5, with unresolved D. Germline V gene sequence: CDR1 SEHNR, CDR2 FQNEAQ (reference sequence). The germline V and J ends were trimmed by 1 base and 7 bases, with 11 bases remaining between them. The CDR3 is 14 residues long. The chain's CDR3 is CASSLGGEGQPQHF. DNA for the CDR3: TGTGCCAGCAGCTTAGGCGGGGAAGGGCAGCCCCAGCATTTT.

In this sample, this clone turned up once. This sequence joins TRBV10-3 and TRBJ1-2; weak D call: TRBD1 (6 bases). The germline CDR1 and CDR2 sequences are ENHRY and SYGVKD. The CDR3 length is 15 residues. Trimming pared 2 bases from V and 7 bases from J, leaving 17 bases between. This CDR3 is CAISEPTGGRSGYTF. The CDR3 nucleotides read TGTGCCATCAGTGAGCCCACCGGGGGCAGAAGTGGCTACACCTTC.

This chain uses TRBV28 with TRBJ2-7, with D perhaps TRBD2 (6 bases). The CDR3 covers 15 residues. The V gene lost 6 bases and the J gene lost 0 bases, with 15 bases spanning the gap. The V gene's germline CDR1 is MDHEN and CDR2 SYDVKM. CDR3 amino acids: CASSQGDSSSYEQYF. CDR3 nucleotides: TGTGCCAGCAGCCAAGGGGACTCCAGCTCCTACGAGCAGTACTTC.

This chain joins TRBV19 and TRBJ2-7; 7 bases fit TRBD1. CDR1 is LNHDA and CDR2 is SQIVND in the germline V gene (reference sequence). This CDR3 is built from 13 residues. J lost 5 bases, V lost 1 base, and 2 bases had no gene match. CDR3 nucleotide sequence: TGTGCCAGTAGTATAGTCACAGGGGACGAGCAGTACTTC. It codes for CASSIVTGDEQYF. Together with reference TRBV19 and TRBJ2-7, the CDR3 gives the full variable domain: DGGITQSPKYLFRKEGQNVTLSCEQNLNHDAMYWYRQDPGQGLRLIYYSQIVNDFQKGDIAEGYSVSREKKESFPLTVTSAQKNPTAFYLCASSIVTGDEQYFGPGTRLTVT.

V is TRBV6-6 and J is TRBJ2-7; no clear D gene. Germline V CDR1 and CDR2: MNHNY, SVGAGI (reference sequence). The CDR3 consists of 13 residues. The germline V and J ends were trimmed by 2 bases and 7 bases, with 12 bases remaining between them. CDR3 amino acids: CASSYTSTGEQYF. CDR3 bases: TGTGCCAGCAGTTACACTTCTACCGGGGAGCAGTACTTC.

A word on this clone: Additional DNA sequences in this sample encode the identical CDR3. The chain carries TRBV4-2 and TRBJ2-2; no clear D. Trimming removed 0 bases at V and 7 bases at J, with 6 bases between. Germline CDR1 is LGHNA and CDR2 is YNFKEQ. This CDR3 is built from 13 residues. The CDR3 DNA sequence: TGTGCCAGCAGCCAAGAAGCCCTCGGGGAGCTGTTTTTT. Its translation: CASSQEALGELFF.

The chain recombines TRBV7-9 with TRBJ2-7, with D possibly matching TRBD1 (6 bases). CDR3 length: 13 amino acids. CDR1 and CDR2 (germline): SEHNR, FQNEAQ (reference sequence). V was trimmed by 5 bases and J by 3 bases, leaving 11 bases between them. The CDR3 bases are TGTGCCAGCAGCGCCCTGGACAGCTACGAGCAGTACTTC. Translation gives CASSALDSYEQYF.

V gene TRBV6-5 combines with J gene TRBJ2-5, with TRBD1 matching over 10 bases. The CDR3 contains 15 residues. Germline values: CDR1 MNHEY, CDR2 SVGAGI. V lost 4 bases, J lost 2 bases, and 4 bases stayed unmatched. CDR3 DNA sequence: TGTGCCAGCAGTTCTCAGGACAGGGGGCAAGAGACCCAGTACTTC. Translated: CASSSQDRGQETQYF.

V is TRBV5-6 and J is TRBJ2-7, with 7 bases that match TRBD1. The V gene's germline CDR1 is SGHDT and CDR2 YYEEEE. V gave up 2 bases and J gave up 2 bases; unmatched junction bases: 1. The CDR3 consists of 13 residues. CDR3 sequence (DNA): TGTGCCAGCAGCTTCGACAGGGCCTACGAGCAGTACTTC. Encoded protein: CASSFDRAYEQYF.

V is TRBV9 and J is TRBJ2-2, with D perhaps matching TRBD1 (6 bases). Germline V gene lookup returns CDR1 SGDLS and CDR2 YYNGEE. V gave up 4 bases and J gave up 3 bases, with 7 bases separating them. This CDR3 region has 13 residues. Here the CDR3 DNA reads TGTGCCAGCAGCCCAGGGGACACCGGGGAGCTGTTTTTT. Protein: CASSPGDTGELFF.

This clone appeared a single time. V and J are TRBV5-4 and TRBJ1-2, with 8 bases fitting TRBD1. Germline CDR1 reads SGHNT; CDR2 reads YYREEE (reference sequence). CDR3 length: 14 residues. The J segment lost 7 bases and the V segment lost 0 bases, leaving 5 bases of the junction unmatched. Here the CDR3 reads CASSLDRGIIGYTF. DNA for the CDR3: TGTGCCAGCAGCTTGGACAGGGGGATCATTGGCTACACCTTC.

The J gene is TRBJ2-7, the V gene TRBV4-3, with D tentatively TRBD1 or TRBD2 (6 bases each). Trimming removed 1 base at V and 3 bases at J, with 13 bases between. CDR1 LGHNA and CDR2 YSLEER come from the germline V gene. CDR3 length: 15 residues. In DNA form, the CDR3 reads TGCGCCAGCAGCCAAGCGGTAGGGGGAGGCTACGAGCAGTACTTC. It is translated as CASSQAVGGGYEQYF.

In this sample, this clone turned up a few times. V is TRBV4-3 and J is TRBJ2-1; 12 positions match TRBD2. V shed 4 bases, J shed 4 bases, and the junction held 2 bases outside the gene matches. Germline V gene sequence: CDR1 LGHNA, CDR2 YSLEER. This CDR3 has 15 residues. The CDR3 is CASSPGLAGYNEQFF. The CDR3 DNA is TGCGCCAGCAGCCCCGGACTAGCGGGATACAATGAGCAGTTCTTC.

DNA of the CDR3: TGTGCCAGCAGTTTATGGCTGTACACAGATACGCAGTATTTT. Protein sequence: CASSLWLYTDTQYF. The genes are TRBV27 and TRBJ2-3; no reliable D call. The length of the CDR3 is 14 residues. V was shortened by 1 base and J by 2 bases, with 7 bases between the two germline ends. Germline CDR1 and CDR2: MNHEY and SMNVEV (reference sequence).

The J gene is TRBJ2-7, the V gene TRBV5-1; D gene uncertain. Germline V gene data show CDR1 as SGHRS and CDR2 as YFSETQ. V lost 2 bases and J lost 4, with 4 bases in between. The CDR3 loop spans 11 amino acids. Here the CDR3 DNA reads TGCGCCAGCAGCTTCCAATACGAGCAGTACTTC. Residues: CASSFQYEQYF.

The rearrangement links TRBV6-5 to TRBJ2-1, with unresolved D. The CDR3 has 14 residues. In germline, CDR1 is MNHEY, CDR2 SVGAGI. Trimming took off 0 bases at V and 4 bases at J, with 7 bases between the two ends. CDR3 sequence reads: CASSYSNLYNEQFF. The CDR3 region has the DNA TGTGCCAGCAGTTACTCGAACCTTTACAATGAGCAGTTCTTC.

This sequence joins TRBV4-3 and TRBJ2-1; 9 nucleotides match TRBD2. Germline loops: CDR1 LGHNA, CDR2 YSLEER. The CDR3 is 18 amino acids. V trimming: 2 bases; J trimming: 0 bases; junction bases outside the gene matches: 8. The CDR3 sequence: CASSQQQEREDSYNEQFF. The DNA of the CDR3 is TGCGCCAGCAGCCAACAACAGGAGCGGGAGGACTCCTACAATGAGCAGTTCTTC.

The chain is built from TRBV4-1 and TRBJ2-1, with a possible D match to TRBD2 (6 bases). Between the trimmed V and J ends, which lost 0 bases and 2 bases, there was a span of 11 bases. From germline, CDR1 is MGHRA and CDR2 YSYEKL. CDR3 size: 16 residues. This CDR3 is CASSQEGTGTYNEQFF. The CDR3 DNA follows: TGCGCCAGCAGCCAAGAGGGGACTGGGACCTACAATGAGCAGTTCTTC.

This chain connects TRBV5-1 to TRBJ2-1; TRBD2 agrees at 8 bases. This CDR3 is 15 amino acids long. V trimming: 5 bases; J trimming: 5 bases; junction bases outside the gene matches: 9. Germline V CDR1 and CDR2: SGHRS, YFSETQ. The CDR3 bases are TGCGCCAGCAGAAAAGGGACTAGGTCGGACAATGAGCAGTTCTTC. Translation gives CASRKGTRSDNEQFF. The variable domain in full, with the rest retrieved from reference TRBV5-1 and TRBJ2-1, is KAGVTQTPRYLIKTRGQQVTLSCSPISGHRSVSWYQQTPGQGLQFLFEYFSETQRNKGNFPGRFSGRQFSNSRSEMNVSTLELGDSALYLCASRKGTRSDNEQFFGPGTRLTVL.

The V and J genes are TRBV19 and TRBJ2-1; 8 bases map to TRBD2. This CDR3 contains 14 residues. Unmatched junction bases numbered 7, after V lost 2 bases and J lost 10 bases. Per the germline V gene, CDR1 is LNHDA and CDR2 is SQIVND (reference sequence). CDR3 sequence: CASSINGGVSEQFF. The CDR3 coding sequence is TGTGCCAGTAGTATAAACGGGGGGGTCTCCGAGCAGTTCTTC.

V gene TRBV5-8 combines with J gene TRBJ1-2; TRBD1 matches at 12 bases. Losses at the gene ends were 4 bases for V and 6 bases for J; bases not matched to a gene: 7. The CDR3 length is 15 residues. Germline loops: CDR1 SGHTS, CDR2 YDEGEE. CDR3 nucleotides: TGTGCCAGCAGCCCAGGGACAGGGGGCCGAGATGGCTACACCTTC. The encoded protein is CASSPGTGGRDGYTF. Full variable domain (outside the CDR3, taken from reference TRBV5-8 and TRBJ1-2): EAGVTQSPTHLIKTRGQQATLRCSPISGHTSVYWYQQALGLGLQFLLWYDEGEERNRGNFPPRFSGRQFPNYSSELNVNALELEDSALYLCASSPGTGGRDGYTFGSGTRLTVV.

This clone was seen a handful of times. Here the CDR3 DNA reads TGCGCCAGCAGCCAAGGGACAGGGGGATTAGGTTTGGAGCAGTACTTC. Its translation: CASSQGTGGLGLEQYF. This sequence joins TRBV4-3 and TRBJ2-7; 10 bases map to TRBD1. The CDR3 sequence is 16 residues long. Trimming cost V 1 base and J 7 bases; bases outside gene matches: 10. Germline values: CDR1 LGHNA, CDR2 YSLEER.